The next 14 T cell receptor beta chains were all read from a single sample in a study of blood T cell repertoires in COVID-19. Here immunoSEQ multiplex PCR was the method, and the copy in TCRdb shows in-frame clones only, minus some. The data contain a few hundred thousand clones, around nine tenths of them singletons. Sequencing input: peripheral blood. All receptors come from a woman aged 25 to 39 with COVID-19, enrolled during active disease.

V is TRBV5-1 and J is TRBJ1-6, with 8 positions matching TRBD1. V shed 0 bases, J shed 6 bases, and the junction held 2 bases outside the gene matches. Germline CDR1 is SGHRS and CDR2 is YFSETQ. There are 15 residues in the CDR3. CDR3 amino acids: CASSLADRGNSPLHF. The CDR3 DNA follows: TGCGCCAGCAGCTTGGCCGACAGGGGTAATTCACCCCTCCACTTT.

The count of this clone is one. This chain's CDR3 is CASRVRVADTIYF. CDR3 bases: TGTGCCAGCAGAGTCCGGGTTGCGGACACCATATATTTT. The chain recombines TRBV12-3 or TRBV12-4 with TRBJ1-3, with unresolved D. The V end was cut by 6 bases, the J end by 8 bases, with 14 bases between. The CDR3 is 13 residues long.

The rearrangement joins TRBV9 to TRBJ2-1; 12 bases align to TRBD2. CDR1 is SGDLS and CDR2 is YYNGEE in the germline V gene. The CDR3 totals 18 residues. V dropped 5 bases and J dropped 0; count of bases not matched to a gene: 9. CDR3 in DNA: TGTGCCAGCAGTACTTCACTAGCGGGAGGCTCCTCCTACAATGAGCAGTTCTTC. This translates into CASSTSLAGGSSYNEQFF.

The J gene is TRBJ2-3, the V gene TRBV7-3; D is uncertain. CDR3 size: 15 residues. With 4 bases removed from V and 0 bases from J, the gap between germline ends came to 11 bases. CDR1 and CDR2 from the germline V gene are SGHTA and FQGTGA. The CDR3, as DNA: TGTGCCAGCAGCTCGACTGGAGCTAGCACAGATACGCAGTATTTT. Translated: CASSSTGASTDTQYF.

The chain recombines TRBV19 with TRBJ2-1; TRBD2 is a possible D gene (7 bases). CDR1 and CDR2 (germline): LNHDA, SQIVND (reference sequence). This CDR3 is 13 amino acids long. V lost 2 bases, J lost 9 bases, and 11 bases lay in between. CDR3 coding DNA: TGTGCCAGTAGTATAAAGGGAGGGGGTGAGCAGTTCTTC. Protein sequence: CASSIKGGGEQFF.

The chain links TRBV2 to TRBJ2-7, with D possibly being TRBD2 (7 bases). The CDR3 extends over 14 amino acids. CDR1 SNHLY and CDR2 FYNNEI come from the germline V gene. Trimming cost V 8 bases and J 4 bases, with 18 bases left between them. CDR3 in amino acids: CASAGVRGGYEQYF. The CDR3 DNA follows: TGTGCCAGCGCCGGAGTAAGGGGGGGGTACGAGCAGTACTTC.

This chain links TRBV11-2 with TRBJ2-1; TRBD2 aligns across 13 bases. Losses at the gene ends were 5 bases for V and 6 bases for J; bases not matched to a gene: 4. This CDR3 has 15 amino acids. Looked up from germline, CDR1 is SGHAT and CDR2 is FQNNGV. CDR3 amino acids: CASSQTSGRFNEQFF. The CDR3 bases are TGTGCCAGCAGCCAGACTAGCGGGAGGTTCAATGAGCAGTTCTTC.

The J gene is TRBJ1-2, the V gene TRBV7-9; D gene ambiguous. The CDR3 has 16 amino acids. Germline CDR1 reads SEHNR; CDR2 reads FQNEAQ (reference sequence). Trimming pared 5 bases from V and 0 bases from J, leaving 16 bases between. The CDR3 region has the DNA TGTGCCAGCAGCCTGATATCGAGGGTAACTAACTATGGCTACACCTTC. This gives the protein CASSLISRVTNYGYTF.

J is TRBJ2-7 and V is TRBV5-6, with no clear D. Trimming shortened V by 3 bases and J by 0 bases, and 10 bases separated the two germline ends. The CDR3 totals 14 residues. In germline, CDR1 is SGHDT, CDR2 YYEEEE. CDR3 nucleotide sequence: TGTGCCAGCAGCTCAAAGTGGAGCTCCTACGAGCAGTACTTC. Translating it yields CASSSKWSSYEQYF.

The chain combines TRBV9 with TRBJ2-3, with TRBD2 matching over 11 bases. Germline-derived CDR1 and CDR2 are SGDLS and YYNGEE. Trimming took 0 bases from V and 4 from J; bases not matched to a gene: 4. CDR3 length equals 16 residues. CDR3 sequence (DNA): TGTGCCAGCAGCGTAGAAACTAGCGGGAGCGCAGATACGCAGTATTTT. This gives the protein CASSVETSGSADTQYF.

The chain recombines TRBV24-1 with TRBJ2-2; maybe TRBD1 (5 bases). Per the germline V gene, CDR1 is KGHDR and CDR2 is SFDVKD. V was cut by 3 bases and J by 3 bases, with 10 bases left in between. The CDR3 sequence is 15 residues long. The DNA for the CDR3 is TGTGCCACCAGTGATCCCCGCAGGGACACCGGGGAGCTGTTTTTT. Translation gives CATSDPRRDTGELFF.

This chain links TRBV28 with TRBJ2-7; 8 bases match TRBD2. J lost 3 bases, V lost 6 bases, and 16 bases had no gene match. In germline, CDR1 is MDHEN, CDR2 SYDVKM. This CDR3 region has 17 residues. Here the CDR3 DNA reads TGTGCCAGCAGAAGCCCGGAGGGACTAGGGATCGGCTACGAGCAGTACTTC. Translation: CASRSPEGLGIGYEQYF.

This chain uses TRBV7-8 with TRBJ2-5; 12 bases fit TRBD2. There are 14 residues in the CDR3. J was trimmed by 13 bases and V by 6 bases; bases with no gene match: 12. The germline gives CDR1 SGHVS, CDR2 FQNEAQ. CDR3 coding DNA: TGTGCCAGCAGTTACGGACTAGCGGGAACGAGGTGGTACTTC. Translation: CASSYGLAGTRWYF.

V gene TRBV29-1 combines with J gene TRBJ1-1; D is uncertain. Trimming cost V 6 bases and J 1 base, with 15 bases left between them. There are 14 residues in the CDR3. CDR1 SQVTM and CDR2 ANQGSEA come from the germline V gene. In DNA form, the CDR3 reads TGCAGCGTGCTCAGCGGGCATGGGAACACTGAAGCTTTCTTT. Protein sequence: CSVLSGHGNTEAFF.